These 17 T cell receptor beta chains were sequenced from one sample in a study of Graves' ophthalmopathy and Graves' hyperthyroidism. Using RNA transcripts, the TCR beta CDR3 regions were amplified. First-round RT-PCR employed HTBI primers, with a second-round multiplex PCR after it. TCRdb re-called the multiplex PCR reads with MiXCR, one entry per CDR3 protein. The sample lists about 1.1 million distinct CDR3 sequences; 35% to 45% were seen once. The sequenced material came from peripheral blood or thyroid tissue (not recorded which). These receptor sequences come from an adult man with Graves' hyperthyroidism.

This clonotype was detected only a few times. The rearrangement uses TRBV27 and TRBJ2-5, with 9 bases lining up with TRBD1. Per the germline V gene, CDR1 is MNHEY and CDR2 is SMNVEV (reference sequence). The CDR3 covers 15 residues. V was pared by 6 bases and J by 4 bases, with 9 bases of the junction left unmatched. The CDR3 reads CASRFGTGPLETQYF. CDR3 bases: TGTGCCAGCAGATTTGGGACAGGGCCTCTAGAGACCCAGTACTTC.

The chain recombines TRBV29-1 with TRBJ1-2; unclear D gene. Between the trimmed V and J ends, which lost 7 bases and 8 bases, there was a span of 14 bases. This CDR3 is 11 amino acids long. Germline V gene lookup returns CDR1 SQVTM and CDR2 ANQGSEA. The CDR3 DNA follows: TGCAGCGGCCTAGCGAATGGGGGCTACACCTTC. Residues: CSGLANGGYTF.

This clonotype has more than one count but fewer than ten. This chain uses TRBV6-5 with TRBJ1-5; TRBD1 might be the D (6 bases). With 6 bases removed from V and 3 bases from J, the gap between germline ends came to 15 bases. CDR3 length: 15 residues. Germline CDR1 is MNHEY and CDR2 is SVGAGI. The CDR3 coding sequence is TGTGCCAGCAGAGGGGGGGGAGGGGTCAATCAGCCCCAGCATTTT. Residues: CASRGGGGVNQPQHF.

This clonotype was seen more than once but under ten times. The rearrangement uses TRBV19 and TRBJ1-2; no clear D. The V gene's germline CDR1 is LNHDA and CDR2 SQIVND (reference sequence). This CDR3 comprises 11 residues. V lost 9 bases, J lost 5 bases, and 10 bases lay in between. DNA of the CDR3: TGTGCCAGCAGTTTAGAGTATGGCTACACCTTC. Its translation: CASSLEYGYTF. Looking up the rest from reference TRBV19 and TRBJ1-2 gives the full variable domain: DGGITQSPKYLFRKEGQNVTLSCEQNLNHDAMYWYRQDPGQGLRLIYYSQIVNDFQKGDIAEGYSVSREKKESFPLTVTSAQKNPTAFYLCASSLEYGYTFGSGTRLTVV.

The chain uses TRBV11-2 and TRBJ1-6, with D possibly matching TRBD1 (6 bases). This CDR3 is 15 amino acids long. V was cut by 1 base and J by 10 bases, with 14 bases left in between. The V gene's germline CDR1 is SGHAT and CDR2 FQNNGV. The CDR3 here is CASSLADRSGSPLHF. The CDR3 DNA reads TGTGCCAGCAGCTTAGCCGACAGGTCAGGGTCACCCCTCCACTTT.

The chain has TRBV6-5 and TRBJ2-2; D uncertain. Germline lookup yields CDR1 MNHEY and CDR2 SVGAGI. Deletions cut 0 bases from V and 0 bases from J, with 5 bases between. CDR3 length: 15 amino acids. In DNA, the CDR3 is TGTGCCAGCAGTTACTCGACCGCGAACACCGGGGAGCTGTTTTTT. Translation: CASSYSTANTGELFF.

This sequence joins TRBV19 and TRBJ1-3; no definite D call. With 4 bases removed from V and 1 base from J, the gap between germline ends came to 8 bases. Germline assignment: CDR1 LNHDA and CDR2 SQIVND (reference sequence). The CDR3 has 14 residues. The CDR3 sequence: CASSTSRSGNTIYF. CDR3 coding DNA: TGTGCCAGTAGTACCTCGAGGTCTGGAAACACCATATATTTT.

This clonotype was seen more than once but under ten times. The chain couples TRBV19 to TRBJ1-5; 9 nucleotides agree with TRBD1. CDR3 length: 16 residues. J gave up 5 bases and V 6 bases, and 11 bases lay outside the gene matches. CDR1 and CDR2 (germline): LNHDA, SQIVND (reference sequence). The CDR3 reads CASSRRTGAIDQPQHF. The DNA for the CDR3 is TGTGCCAGTAGCCGAAGGACAGGGGCGATCGATCAGCCCCAGCATTTT.

About this clonotype itself: A much larger clone lies a single base off, so this may be a read error. This chain uses TRBV19 with TRBJ2-7; D perhaps matches TRBD1 (6 bases). Germline CDR1 reads LNHDA; CDR2 reads SQIVND (reference sequence). The CDR3 sequence is 11 residues long. Trimming removed 10 bases from V and 2 bases from J, with 9 bases in between. The CDR3 DNA reads as TGTGCCACCGGACAGACCTACGAGCAGTACTTC. It yields the protein CATGQTYEQYF.

This clonotype was seen many times. CDR3 nucleotide sequence: TGTGCCAGCACTGACAGGGTACACGAGCAGTACTTC. This encodes CASTDRVHEQYF. The chain couples TRBV2 to TRBJ2-7; 7 nucleotides match TRBD1. CDR3 length: 12 amino acids. Germline V gene lookup returns CDR1 SNHLY and CDR2 FYNNEI. The V and J ends lost 7 bases and 5 bases, in that order; junction bases with no gene match: 5.

The CDR3 DNA follows: TGTGCCAGCAGCGGGACAGGGACCGAAACTTTCTTT. Translating it yields CASSGTGTETFF. J is TRBJ1-1 and V is TRBV9, with 8 bases fitting TRBD1. This CDR3 region has 12 residues. From germline, CDR1 is SGDLS and CDR2 YYNGEE. J lost 12 bases, V lost 3 bases, and 7 bases had no gene match.

This chain connects TRBV5-1 to TRBJ1-6, with 11 bases aligning to TRBD1. Germline CDR1 SGHRS, CDR2 YFSETQ. Unmatched junction bases numbered 5, after V lost 4 bases and J lost 8 bases. The CDR3 consists of 15 residues. CDR3 DNA: TGCGCCAGCAGCAACCCGGACAGGGGGCATTCACCCCTCCACTTT. It yields the protein CASSNPDRGHSPLHF.

This clonotype has a count of ten or more. This chain links TRBV10-1 with TRBJ1-4; no clear D. V shed 7 bases and J shed 9 bases, with 15 bases lying between them. The germline gives CDR1 WNHNN, CDR2 SYGVQD (reference sequence). This CDR3 is built from 13 residues. The CDR3 protein is CASIGGKRKKLFF. CDR3 nucleotide sequence: TGCGCCAGCATCGGAGGGAAGAGGAAAAAACTGTTTTTT.

Notes on this clonotype: One base away lies a much larger clone, so this may be a sequencing read error. The chain couples TRBV11-2 to TRBJ2-7; D is unclear. CDR3 length: 14 amino acids. CDR1 and CDR2 from the germline V gene are SGHAT and FQNNGV. The CDR3 region is CASSLKGTSYEQHF. DNA of the CDR3: TGTGCCAGCAGCCTGAAAGGAACCTCCTACGAGCAGCACTTC.

At least ten counts were recorded for this clonotype. At one end, the junction sequence differs from germline, possibly due to a read error. V gene TRBV10-3 combines with J gene TRBJ2-7; D may be TRBD1 (6 bases). From germline, CDR1 is ENHRY and CDR2 SYGVKD. The CDR3 has 13 amino acids. The CDR3 DNA reads as TGTGCCAGCAGTGAAGGACAGTTCGACGAGCAGTACTTC. Protein: CASSEGQFDEQYF.

The V call is TRBV14, the J call TRBJ2-7; D tentatively reads TRBD1 or TRBD2 (6 bases each). Trimming left V 4 bases short and J 0 bases short, with 13 bases between. Germline lookup yields CDR1 SGHDN and CDR2 FVKESK. This CDR3 contains 15 residues. The CDR3 DNA sequence: TGTGCCAGCAGCCGGAGGCGGGACAACTCCTACGAGCAGTACTTC. Translating it yields CASSRRRDNSYEQYF.

This clonotype was detected many times. The chain uses TRBV20-1 and TRBJ2-5; D is undetermined. Between the trimmed V and J ends, which lost 3 bases and 5 bases, there was a span of 13 bases. This CDR3 has 13 residues. CDR1 and CDR2 from the germline V gene are DFQATT and SNEGSKA (reference sequence). The CDR3 protein is CSASLLSGETQYF. CDR3 nucleotide sequence: TGCAGTGCTAGCCTCCTTAGTGGGGAGACCCAGTACTTC.